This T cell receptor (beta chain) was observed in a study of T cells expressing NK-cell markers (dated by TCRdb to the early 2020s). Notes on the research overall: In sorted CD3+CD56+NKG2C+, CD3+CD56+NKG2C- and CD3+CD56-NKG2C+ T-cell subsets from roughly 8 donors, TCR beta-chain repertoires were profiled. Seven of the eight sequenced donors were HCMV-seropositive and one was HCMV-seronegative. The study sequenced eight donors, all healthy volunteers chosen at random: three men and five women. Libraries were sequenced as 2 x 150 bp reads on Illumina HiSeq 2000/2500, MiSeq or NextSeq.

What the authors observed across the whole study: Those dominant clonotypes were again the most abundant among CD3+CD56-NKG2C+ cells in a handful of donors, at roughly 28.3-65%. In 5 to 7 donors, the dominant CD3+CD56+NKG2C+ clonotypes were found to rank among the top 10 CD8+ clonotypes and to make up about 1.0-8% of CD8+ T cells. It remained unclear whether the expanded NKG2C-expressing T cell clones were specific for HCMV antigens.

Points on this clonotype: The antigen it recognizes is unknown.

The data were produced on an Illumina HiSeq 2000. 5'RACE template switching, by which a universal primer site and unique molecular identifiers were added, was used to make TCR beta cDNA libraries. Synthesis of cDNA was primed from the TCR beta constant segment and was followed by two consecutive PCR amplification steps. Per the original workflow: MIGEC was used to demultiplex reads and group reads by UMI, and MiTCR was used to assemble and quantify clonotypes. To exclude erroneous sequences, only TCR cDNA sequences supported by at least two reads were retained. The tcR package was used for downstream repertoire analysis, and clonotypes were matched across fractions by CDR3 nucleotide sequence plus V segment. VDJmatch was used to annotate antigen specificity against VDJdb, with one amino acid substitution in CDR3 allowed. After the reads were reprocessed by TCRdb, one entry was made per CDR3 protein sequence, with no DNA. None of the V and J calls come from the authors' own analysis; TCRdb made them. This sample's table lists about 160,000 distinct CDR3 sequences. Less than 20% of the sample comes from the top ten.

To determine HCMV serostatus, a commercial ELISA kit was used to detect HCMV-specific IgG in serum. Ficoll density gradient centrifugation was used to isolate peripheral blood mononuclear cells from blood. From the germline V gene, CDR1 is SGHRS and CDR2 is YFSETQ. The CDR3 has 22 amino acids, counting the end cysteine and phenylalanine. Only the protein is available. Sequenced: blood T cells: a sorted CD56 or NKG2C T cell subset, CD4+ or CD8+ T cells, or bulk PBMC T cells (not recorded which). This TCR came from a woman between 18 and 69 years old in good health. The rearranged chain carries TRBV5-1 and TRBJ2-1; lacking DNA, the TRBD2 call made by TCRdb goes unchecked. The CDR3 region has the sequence CASSWGRELGLAGGITDDEQFF. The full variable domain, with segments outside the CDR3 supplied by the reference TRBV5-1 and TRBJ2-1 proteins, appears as KAGVTQTPRYLIKTRGQQVTLSCSPISGHRSVSWYQQTPGQGLQFLFEYFSETQRNKGNFPGRFSGRQFSNSRSEMNVSTLELGDSALYLCASSWGRELGLAGGITDDEQFFGPGTRLTVL.